These 25 T cell receptor beta chains were sequenced from one sample in a study of cytomegalovirus exposure and HLA in healthy donors. Sequenced by immunoSEQ multiplex PCR; TCRdb stores in-frame clones only, minus some. The sample consists of under 250,000 clones, roughly 85% of them appearing once. Sequencing was carried out using PBMCs. These receptor sequences come from a woman under 30 in good health and CMV-seronegative.

The J gene is TRBJ2-7, the V gene TRBV29-1, with D perhaps TRBD1 (6 bases). From germline, CDR1 is SQVTM and CDR2 ANQGSEA. The germline V and J ends were trimmed by 4 bases and 2 bases, with 9 bases remaining between them. The CDR3 length is 12 residues. CDR3 bases: TGCAGCGTTGGGACAGTGGCCTACGAGCAGTACTTC. This encodes CSVGTVAYEQYF.

This rearrangement joins TRBV2 to TRBJ2-7, with 8 bases identical to TRBD1. The J segment lost 2 bases and the V segment lost 8 bases, leaving 5 bases of the junction unmatched. This CDR3 has 13 residues. Germline CDR1 SNHLY, CDR2 FYNNEI. CDR3 in DNA: TGTGCCAGCGAGGGACAGGCCACCTACGAGCAGTACTTC. Its protein is CASEGQATYEQYF.

This clone has just a few counts. The chain combines TRBV6-1 with TRBJ1-2, with a tentative D call TRBD1 (6 bases). V lost 2 bases and J lost 7, with 11 bases in between. Germline V gives CDR1 MNHNS, CDR2 SASEGT. The CDR3 runs 13 residues. CDR3 DNA: TGTGCCAGCAGTGAATTGGGGGGCGCTGGCTACACCTTC. Translating gives CASSELGGAGYTF.

In its sample, this clone was seen once. The rearrangement joins TRBV11-2 to TRBJ2-5, with 10 bases fitting TRBD2. The CDR3 consists of 16 residues. V gave up 3 bases and J gave up 3 bases; unmatched junction bases: 7. Germline lookup yields CDR1 SGHAT and CDR2 FQNNGV. CDR3 residues: CASSLPSGSLKETQYF. The CDR3 DNA reads TGTGCCAGCAGCTTGCCTAGCGGGAGCCTCAAAGAGACCCAGTACTTC.

V is TRBV5-4 and J is TRBJ2-3; TRBD2 matches at 9 bases. The CDR3 has 17 amino acids. Germline CDR1 and CDR2: SGHNT and YYREEE (reference sequence). The junction had 16 bases not matched to a gene; V was cut back by 3 bases and J by 8 bases. CDR3 protein: CASSWGAASGVLVTQYF. In DNA, the CDR3 is TGTGCCAGCAGCTGGGGGGCGGCTAGCGGGGTTCTGGTTACGCAGTATTTT.

This chain links TRBV28 with TRBJ1-3, with a weak D call TRBD1 (5 bases). The length of the CDR3 is 15 residues. CDR1 and CDR2 from the germline V gene are MDHEN and SYDVKM. Trimming removed 4 bases at V and 5 bases at J, with 15 bases between. CDR3 loop: CASSSPSAGRNTIYF. CDR3 DNA sequence: TGTGCCAGCAGTTCCCCCTCGGCAGGGAGAAACACCATATATTTT.

The chain uses TRBV4-2 and TRBJ2-6; D tentatively fits TRBD1 or TRBD2 (6 bases each). Germline V gene lookup returns CDR1 LGHNA and CDR2 YNFKEQ. CDR3 size: 16 residues. With 3 bases removed from V and 2 bases from J, the gap between germline ends came to 11 bases. This CDR3 reads CASSQSEGAGANVLTF. CDR3 nucleotides: TGTGCCAGCAGCCAGTCGGAGGGGGCTGGGGCCAACGTCCTGACTTTC.

This sequence joins TRBV10-3 and TRBJ2-1; D is unclear. The CDR3 has 13 amino acids. The germline CDR1 and CDR2 sequences are ENHRY and SYGVKD. V lost 2 bases, J lost 6 bases, and 8 bases lay in between. CDR3 in amino acids: CAISEGQFNEQFF. The CDR3 DNA reads TGTGCCATCAGTGAGGGGCAGTTCAATGAGCAGTTCTTC.

This clone showed up just once. The chain carries TRBV30 and TRBJ2-1; TRBD1 matches 9 bases. Germline-derived CDR1 and CDR2 are GTSNPN and SVGIG (reference sequence). This CDR3 is 15 amino acids long. J was trimmed by 9 bases and V by 1 base; bases with no gene match: 10. CDR3 DNA: TGTGCCTGGAGTGGCCGGGACAGGGCGTTGATTGAGCAGTTCTTC. Its protein product is CAWSGRDRALIEQFF.

The V and J genes are TRBV6-4 and TRBJ2-3; 7 bases match TRBD2. Germline loops: CDR1 MRHNA, CDR2 SNTAGT. This CDR3 is built from 15 residues. The V and J ends lost 0 bases and 4 bases, in that order; junction bases with no gene match: 4. The CDR3 bases are TGTGCCAGCAGTGACTCTAGCGGGTCGGCAGATACGCAGTATTTT. This sequence encodes CASSDSSGSADTQYF.

This chain joins TRBV30 and TRBJ2-2; D remains ambiguous. Germline V gene data show CDR1 as GTSNPN and CDR2 as SVGIG (reference sequence). V lost 1 base to trimming and J lost 5 bases, with 5 bases between them. CDR3 length equals 12 residues. The CDR3 loop reads CAWSAYTGELFF. In DNA form, the CDR3 reads TGTGCCTGGAGTGCTTATACCGGGGAGCTGTTTTTT.

This clone was counted ten times or more. The chain joins TRBV5-1 to TRBJ1-1; the D gene is possibly TRBD1 (5 bases). Germline V gene sequence: CDR1 SGHRS, CDR2 YFSETQ. This CDR3 comprises 14 residues. Trimming left V 4 bases short and J 4 bases short, with 14 bases between. The CDR3 DNA follows: TGCGCCAGCAGCGGGACCGGGACTAGCACTGAAGCTTTCTTT. It translates to CASSGTGTSTEAFF.

V usage is TRBV5-1 and J usage is TRBJ2-1; perhaps D is TRBD1 or TRBD2 (5 bases each). The CDR3 length is 15 residues. Germline V gene sequence: CDR1 SGHRS, CDR2 YFSETQ. V was pared by 0 bases and J by 7 bases, with 14 bases between. The CDR3 sequence is CASSLVGTLENEQFF. CDR3 in DNA: TGCGCCAGCAGCTTGGTAGGGACGCTTGAAAATGAGCAGTTCTTC.

This sequence joins TRBV18 and TRBJ2-7, with a possible D match to TRBD1 (6 bases). The ends were cut back, 6 bases at V and 2 bases at J, with 14 bases in the middle. The length of the CDR3 is 14 residues. Germline-derived CDR1 and CDR2 are KGHSH and LQKENI. CDR3 amino acids: CASSPSQGTYEQYF. The CDR3 DNA reads as TGTGCCAGCTCCCCCAGCCAGGGGACCTACGAGCAGTACTTC.

The chain carries TRBV6-1 and TRBJ2-7; D gene ambiguous. The germline V gene has CDR1 MNHNS and CDR2 SASEGT. The V gene lost 5 bases and the J gene lost 4 bases, with 12 bases spanning the gap. The CDR3 consists of 13 residues. The CDR3: CASSSHDKYEQYF. The CDR3 bases are TGTGCCAGCAGTTCCCATGACAAGTACGAGCAGTACTTC.

This chain connects TRBV9 to TRBJ1-3; D remains ambiguous. This CDR3 has 16 residues. Per germline, CDR1 SGDLS and CDR2 YYNGEE. Between the trimmed V and J ends, which lost 3 bases and 3 bases, there was a span of 16 bases. The CDR3 nucleotides are TGTGCCAGCAGCGGAGAGGCAAAAACCCTTGGAAACACCATATATTTT. Translation gives CASSGEAKTLGNTIYF. Full variable domain (missing parts from reference TRBV9 and TRBJ1-3): DSGVTQTPKHLITATGQRVTLRCSPRSGDLSVYWYQQSLDQGLQFLIQYYNGEERAKGNILERFSAQQFPDLHSELNLSSLELGDSALYFCASSGEAKTLGNTIYFGEGSWLTVV.

The rearrangement links TRBV20-1 to TRBJ1-2, with D unresolved. Germline V gives CDR1 DFQATT, CDR2 SNEGSKA (reference sequence). The CDR3 covers 11 residues. V was trimmed by 6 bases and J by 7 bases, leaving 12 bases between them. The CDR3 DNA follows: TGCAGTGCCAGCCCACGGGGTGGCTACACCTTC. Encoded protein: CSASPRGGYTF.

The gene calls are TRBV7-6 and TRBJ2-2; D gene ambiguous. CDR3 size: 14 residues. Trimming removed 3 bases at V and 1 base at J, with 6 bases between. The V gene's germline CDR1 is SGHVS and CDR2 FNYEAQ. For the CDR3, the DNA is TGTGCCAGCAGCTTGCAGGAGAACACCGGGGAGCTGTTTTTT. This gives the protein CASSLQENTGELFF.

The V and J genes are TRBV6-6 and TRBJ1-4; D may be TRBD1 (6 bases). Germline V gene lookup returns CDR1 MNHNY and CDR2 SVGAGI (reference sequence). V was clipped by 11 bases and J by 7 bases, with 14 bases between them. This CDR3 is built from 12 residues. CDR3 sequence reads: CASQQGIEKLFF. The CDR3 nucleotides are TGTGCCTCCCAACAGGGTATTGAAAAACTGTTTTTT.

The V gene is TRBV30, the J gene TRBJ1-1, with 7 bases aligning to TRBD1. CDR3 length: 12 amino acids. The J segment lost 2 bases and the V segment lost 8 bases, leaving 5 bases of the junction unmatched. Germline lookup yields CDR1 GTSNPN and CDR2 SVGIG (reference sequence). In DNA form, the CDR3 reads TGTGCCGGAGGGGGCACTAACACTGAAGCTTTCTTT. This sequence encodes CAGGGTNTEAFF.

The gene calls are TRBV6-1 and TRBJ2-1; 8 bases fit TRBD2. Unmatched junction bases numbered 6, after V lost 8 bases and J lost 0 bases. The CDR3 loop spans 15 amino acids. Germline lookup yields CDR1 MNHNS and CDR2 SASEGT. The CDR3 loop reads CASVERGNSYNEQFF. The CDR3 DNA reads TGTGCCAGCGTTGAGCGGGGGAACTCCTACAATGAGCAGTTCTTC.

This rearrangement joins TRBV13 to TRBJ2-1, with TRBD2 matching over 13 bases. The V gene end was trimmed by 5 bases and the J gene end by 9 bases; junction bases not matched to a gene: 7. Germline V CDR1 and CDR2: PRHDT, FYEKMQ (reference sequence). CDR3 length: 15 residues. CDR3 protein: CASSTGLAGLGEQFF. The CDR3 DNA sequence: TGTGCCAGCAGCACGGGACTAGCGGGGCTCGGTGAGCAGTTCTTC.

The rearrangement links TRBV20-1 to TRBJ1-1; D gene unclear. Germline CDR1 reads DFQATT; CDR2 reads SNEGSKA (reference sequence). Trimming took off 5 bases at V and 11 bases at J, with 9 bases between the two ends. The CDR3 totals 9 residues. The chain's CDR3 is CSAHMWAFF. The CDR3, as DNA: TGCAGTGCTCATATGTGGGCTTTCTTT.

This sequence joins TRBV6-1 and TRBJ1-5, with D uncertain. V lost 8 bases, J lost 0 bases, and 14 bases lay in between. The CDR3 is 15 amino acids. CDR1 is MNHNS, CDR2 SASEGT, per germline. The CDR3 sequence is CASSQGSHSNQPQHF. For the CDR3, the DNA is TGTGCCAGCTCCCAAGGGTCCCATAGCAATCAGCCCCAGCATTTT.

The J gene is TRBJ1-3, the V gene TRBV5-1; tentative D call: TRBD1 (5 bases). The V end was cut by 7 bases, the J end by 2 bases, with 13 bases between. In germline, CDR1 is SGHRS, CDR2 YFSETQ. There are 14 residues in the CDR3. CDR3 sequence: CASASGTAGNTIYF. In DNA form, the CDR3 reads TGCGCCAGCGCCTCCGGGACTGCTGGAAACACCATATATTTT.